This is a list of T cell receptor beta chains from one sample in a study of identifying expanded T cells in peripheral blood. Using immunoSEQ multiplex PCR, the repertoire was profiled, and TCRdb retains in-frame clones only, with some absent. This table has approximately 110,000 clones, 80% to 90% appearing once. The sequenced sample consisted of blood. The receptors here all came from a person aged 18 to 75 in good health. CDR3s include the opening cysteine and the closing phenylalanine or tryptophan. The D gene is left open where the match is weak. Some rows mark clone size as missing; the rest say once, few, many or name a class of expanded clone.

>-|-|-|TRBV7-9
CASSLSRVGIDEQYF
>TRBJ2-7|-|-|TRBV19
CASSIVSGNEQYF
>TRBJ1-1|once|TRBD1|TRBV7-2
CASSLSRTGRYNTEAFF
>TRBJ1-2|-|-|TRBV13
CASSLGTADGYTF
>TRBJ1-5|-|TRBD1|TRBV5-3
CARSLERQGGYPHF
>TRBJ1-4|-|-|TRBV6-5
CASSYSYDPGEKLFF
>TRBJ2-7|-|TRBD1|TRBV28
CASSPGQGAWQYF
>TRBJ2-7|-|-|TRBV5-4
CASSLSFGPAYEQYF
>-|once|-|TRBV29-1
CSARQNPGGGSYEQYF
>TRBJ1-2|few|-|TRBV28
CASSPIQGPHGYTF
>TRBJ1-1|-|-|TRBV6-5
CASRPGTPRNTEAFF
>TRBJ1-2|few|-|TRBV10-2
CATWGDGYGYTF
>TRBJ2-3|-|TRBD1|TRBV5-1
CASSPQGQSTDTQYF
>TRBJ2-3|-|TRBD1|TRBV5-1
CASSPRDRGRGGDTQYF
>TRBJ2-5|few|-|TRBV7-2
CASSSGVEKETQYF
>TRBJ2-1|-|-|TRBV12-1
CASSIRDYAPSSSYNEQFF
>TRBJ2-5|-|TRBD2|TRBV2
CASLLAGGLKTQYF
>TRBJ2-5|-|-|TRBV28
CASSLGSRPETQYF
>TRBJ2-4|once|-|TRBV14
CASSQGGAGKNIQYF
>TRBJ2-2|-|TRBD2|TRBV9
CASSPTGGAGELFF
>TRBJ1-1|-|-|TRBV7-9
CASGGRSLNTEAFF
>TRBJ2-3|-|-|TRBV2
CASGGRHKSTDTQYF
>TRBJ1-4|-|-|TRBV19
CASSMWRATNEKLFF
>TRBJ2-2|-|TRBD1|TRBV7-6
CATSSIRDRDSGELFF
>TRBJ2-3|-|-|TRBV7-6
CASSGLTDTQYF
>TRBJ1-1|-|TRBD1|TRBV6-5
CASSWTGQNTEAFF
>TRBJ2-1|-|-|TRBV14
CASSQDRRTEFF
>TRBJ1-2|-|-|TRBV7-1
CASSSNWGRGYTF
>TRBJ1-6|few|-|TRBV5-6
CASSPDRSNSPLHF
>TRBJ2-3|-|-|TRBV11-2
CASSPGGGGARTDTQYF
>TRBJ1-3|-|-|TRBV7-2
CTSSPRDISGNTIYF
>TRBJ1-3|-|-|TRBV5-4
CASSSGALGRNTIYF
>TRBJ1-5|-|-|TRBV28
CASSWGDHSNQPQHF
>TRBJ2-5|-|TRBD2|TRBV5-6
CASSSGLVETQYF
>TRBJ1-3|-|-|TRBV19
CASSVDSGNTIYF
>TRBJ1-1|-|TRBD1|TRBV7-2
CASTTGGGTTEAFF
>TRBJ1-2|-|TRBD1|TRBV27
CASSPQGAYYGYTF
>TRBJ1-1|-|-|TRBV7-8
CASSPLLTEAFF
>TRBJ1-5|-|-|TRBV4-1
CASSKIGEAQHF
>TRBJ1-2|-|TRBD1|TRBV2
CASLDRASDRGDERDGYTF
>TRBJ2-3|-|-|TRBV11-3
CASSSSRGSDTQYF
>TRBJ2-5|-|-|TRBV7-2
CASSPYEGGAMTQYF